Listed here are 13 T cell receptor beta chains from one sample, sequenced in a study of blood T cell repertoires in COVID-19. Sequenced by immunoSEQ multiplex PCR; TCRdb stores in-frame clones only, minus some. The sample contains tens of thousands of clones, roughly nine tenths of which appear only once. Sequences were obtained from peripheral blood. These receptors were obtained from a man aged 50 to 60 with active COVID-19.

The rearrangement links TRBV7-2 to TRBJ2-1, with TRBD2 matching over 13 bases. The CDR3 has 16 residues. With 8 bases clipped from V and 6 bases from J, the junction kept 10 bases outside the gene matches. Germline CDR1 is SGHTA and CDR2 is FQGNSA. The CDR3 DNA sequence: TGTGCCAGCGTACCTCCCAGGACTAGCGGGGGCAATGAGCAGTTCTTC. This encodes CASVPPRTSGGNEQFF. The full variable domain, in which reference TRBV7-2 and TRBJ2-1 provide the parts outside the CDR3, is GAGVSQSPSNKVTEKGKDVELRCDPISGHTALYWYRQSLGQGLEFLIYFQGNSAPDKSGLPSDRFSAERTGGSVSTLTIQRTQQEDSAVYLCASVPPRTSGGNEQFFGPGTRLTVL.

This clone has only one observation. The chain joins TRBV7-2 to TRBJ2-7; weak D call: TRBD2 (6 bases). Trimming shortened V by 7 bases and J by 7 bases, and 11 bases separated the two germline ends. Per the germline V gene, CDR1 is SGHTA and CDR2 is FQGNSA. The CDR3 contains 11 residues. CDR3 region: CASNQAGEQYF. In DNA, the CDR3 is TGTGCCAGCAATCAGGCGGGGGAGCAGTACTTC.

V and J are TRBV7-2 and TRBJ2-7, with TRBD2 identical over 8 bases. The CDR3 covers 14 residues. CDR1 is SGHTA, CDR2 FQGNSA, per germline. V shed 6 bases and J 6 bases; nucleotides not matched to a gene: 10. CDR3 sequence: CASSSLAGPTEQYF. Here the CDR3 DNA reads TGTGCCAGCAGTTCTTTAGCGGGACCCACCGAGCAGTACTTC.

The genes are TRBV19 and TRBJ2-2, with 7 bases matching TRBD1. Losses at the gene ends were 3 bases for V and 7 bases for J; bases not matched to a gene: 5. Germline-derived CDR1 and CDR2 are LNHDA and SQIVND (reference sequence). The CDR3 is made up of 14 amino acids. The DNA of the CDR3 is TGTGCCAGTAGTATTCAGGGGGTGGTCGGGGAGCTGTTTTTT. It codes for CASSIQGVVGELFF.

V and J are TRBV27 and TRBJ2-7; 11 nucleotides align to TRBD1. J was trimmed by 0 bases and V by 6 bases; bases with no gene match: 1. CDR1 is MNHEY, CDR2 SMNVEV, per germline (reference sequence). The CDR3 runs to 14 residues. CDR3 sequence reads: CASSGQGASYEQYF. In DNA, the CDR3 is TGTGCCAGCAGCGGACAGGGGGCCTCCTACGAGCAGTACTTC.

The chain is built from TRBV29-1 and TRBJ2-7, with TRBD1 matching over 9 bases. Germline-derived CDR1 and CDR2 are SQVTM and ANQGSEA. This CDR3 is built from 15 residues. The ends lost 3 bases at V and 4 bases at J; junction bases unmatched: 10. This CDR3 is CSVENRDRDLYEQYF. The CDR3 DNA is TGCAGCGTTGAGAACCGGGACAGGGATTTGTACGAGCAGTACTTC.

This rearrangement joins TRBV2 to TRBJ2-7, with 9 bases matching TRBD2. The CDR3 is made up of 15 amino acids. Germline loops: CDR1 SNHLY, CDR2 FYNNEI. The V gene end was trimmed by 7 bases and the J gene end by 5 bases; junction bases not matched to a gene: 12. The CDR3 is CASKKRAGGLDEQYF. DNA for the CDR3: TGTGCCAGCAAGAAACGAGCGGGGGGTCTGGACGAGCAGTACTTC.

The V call is TRBV19, the J call TRBJ1-5; D perhaps matches TRBD1 (5 bases). The germline V and J ends were trimmed by 5 bases and 1 base, with 15 bases remaining between them. This CDR3 is 16 amino acids long. The germline V gene has CDR1 LNHDA and CDR2 SQIVND (reference sequence). CDR3 in amino acids: CASSSRQTLSNQPQHF. The CDR3 coding sequence is TGTGCCAGTAGTTCCCGACAGACTCTCAGCAATCAGCCCCAGCATTTT.

The V call is TRBV27, the J call TRBJ2-1, with D possibly matching TRBD1 (6 bases). Germline V lookup: CDR1 MNHEY, CDR2 SMNVEV (reference sequence). Trimming took off 6 bases at V and 7 bases at J, with 19 bases between the two ends. The CDR3 has 15 amino acids. The CDR3 loop reads CASSPSDRSRNEQFF. Written as DNA, the CDR3 is TGTGCCAGCAGCCCCTCCGACAGGTCCAGGAATGAGCAGTTCTTC.

The sample holds one count of this clone. The rearrangement uses TRBV6-5 and TRBJ2-6; the D gene is possibly TRBD2 (5 bases). The V gene lost 6 bases and the J gene lost 4 bases, with 13 bases spanning the gap. Germline V gene lookup returns CDR1 MNHEY and CDR2 SVGAGI. The CDR3 consists of 15 residues. The CDR3: CASRTPGSGANVLTF. CDR3 DNA: TGTGCCAGCAGGACCCCGGGGTCCGGGGCCAACGTCCTGACTTTC.

The chain has TRBV5-1 and TRBJ2-2; 8 bases fit TRBD2. The CDR3 is 14 amino acids. V dropped 9 bases and J dropped 1; count of bases not matched to a gene: 5. From germline, CDR1 is SGHRS and CDR2 YFSETQ. CDR3 protein: CATSGLGNTGELFF. The CDR3 DNA follows: TGCGCCACCTCGGGACTAGGGAACACCGGGGAGCTGTTTTTT.

This chain connects TRBV7-9 to TRBJ1-1, with 10 nucleotides matching TRBD1. This CDR3 contains 15 residues. Germline V gene data show CDR1 as SEHNR and CDR2 as FQNEAQ (reference sequence). The V and J ends lost 4 bases and 6 bases, in that order; junction bases with no gene match: 8. Here the CDR3 DNA reads TGTGCCAGCAGCTCAACGGACAGGGGGTGGGCTGAAGCTTTCTTT. It translates to CASSSTDRGWAEAFF.

This clone turned up a few times. The V call is TRBV29-1, the J call TRBJ2-1; D is perhaps TRBD1 (6 bases). Germline assignment: CDR1 SQVTM and CDR2 ANQGSEA. The CDR3 extends over 12 amino acids. V lost 7 bases, J lost 6 bases, and 13 bases lay in between. The CDR3 is CSANRAGNEQFF. The CDR3 bases are TGCAGCGCTAACAGGGCTGGCAATGAGCAGTTCTTC.